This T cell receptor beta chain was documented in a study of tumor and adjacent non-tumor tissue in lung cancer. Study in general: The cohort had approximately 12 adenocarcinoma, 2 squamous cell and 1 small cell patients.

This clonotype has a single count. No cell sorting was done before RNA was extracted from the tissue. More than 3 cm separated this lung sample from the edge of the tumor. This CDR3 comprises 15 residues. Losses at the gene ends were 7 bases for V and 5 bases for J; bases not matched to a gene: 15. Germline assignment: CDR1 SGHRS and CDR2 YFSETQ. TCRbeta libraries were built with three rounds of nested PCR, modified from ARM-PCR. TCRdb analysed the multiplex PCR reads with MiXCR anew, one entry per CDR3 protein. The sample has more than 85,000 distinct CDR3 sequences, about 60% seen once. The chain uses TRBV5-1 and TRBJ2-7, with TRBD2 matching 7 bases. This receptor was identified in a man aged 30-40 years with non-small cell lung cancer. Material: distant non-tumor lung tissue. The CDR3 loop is CASCLSPGGRDEQYF. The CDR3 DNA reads TGCGCCAGCTGCCTATCACCCGGGGGGAGGGACGAGCAGTACTTC.